This paragraph reports one T cell receptor (beta chain). This record belongs to a study of shared T cell receptors in the human thymus. Germline CDR1 MGHRA, CDR2 YSYEKL. V trimming: 4 bases; J trimming: 9 bases; junction bases outside the gene matches: 14. This CDR3 region has 16 residues. Generated by immunoSEQ multiplex PCR, the TCRdb table keeps only in-frame clones and is missing some. The table shows roughly 700,000 clones, with around 87% occurring only once. In addition, the sample was reused for a study of human thymus T cells.

J is TRBJ2-1 and V is TRBV4-1, with 8 bases identical to TRBD2. This TCR derives from a boy under three years old with a congenital heart defect. Sequenced: thymocytes. The CDR3 nucleotides read TGCGCCAGCAGCCTGGAGGCCAGCGGGAGAGGAAGTGAGCAGTTCTTC. Translating gives CASSLEASGRGSEQFF.